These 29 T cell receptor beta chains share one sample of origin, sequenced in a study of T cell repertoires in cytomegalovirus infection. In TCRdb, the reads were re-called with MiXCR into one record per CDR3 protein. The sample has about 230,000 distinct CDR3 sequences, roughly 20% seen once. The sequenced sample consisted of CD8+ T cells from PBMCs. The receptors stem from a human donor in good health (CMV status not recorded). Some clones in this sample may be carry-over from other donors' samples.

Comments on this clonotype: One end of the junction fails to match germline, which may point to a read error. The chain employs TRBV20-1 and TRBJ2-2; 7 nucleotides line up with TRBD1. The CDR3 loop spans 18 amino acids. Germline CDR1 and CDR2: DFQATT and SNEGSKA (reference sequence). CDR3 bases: TGCAGTGCTAGAGATCGAGGGACAGAGCCAACGAACACCGGGGAGCAGTTTTTT. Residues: CSARDRGTEPTNTGEQFF.

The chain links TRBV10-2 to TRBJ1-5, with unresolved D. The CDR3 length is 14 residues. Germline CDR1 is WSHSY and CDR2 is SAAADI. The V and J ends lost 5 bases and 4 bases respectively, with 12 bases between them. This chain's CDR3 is CASSPPGPNQPQHF. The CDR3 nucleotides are TGCGCCAGCAGTCCCCCCGGACCGAATCAGCCCCAGCATTTT.

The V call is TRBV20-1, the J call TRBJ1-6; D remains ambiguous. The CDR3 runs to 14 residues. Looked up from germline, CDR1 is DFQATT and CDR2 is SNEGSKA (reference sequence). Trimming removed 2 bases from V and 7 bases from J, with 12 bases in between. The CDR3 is CSARTRTLNSPLHF. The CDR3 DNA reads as TGCAGTGCTAGAACCCGGACCTTGAATTCACCCCTCCACTTT.

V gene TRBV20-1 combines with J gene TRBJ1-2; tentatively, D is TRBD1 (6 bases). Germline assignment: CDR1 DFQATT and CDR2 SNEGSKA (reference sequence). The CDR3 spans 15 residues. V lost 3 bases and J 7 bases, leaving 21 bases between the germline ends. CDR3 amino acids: CSARKVQNRESGYTF. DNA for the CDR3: TGCAGTGCTAGGAAAGTTCAGAACAGGGAGTCTGGCTACACCTTC.

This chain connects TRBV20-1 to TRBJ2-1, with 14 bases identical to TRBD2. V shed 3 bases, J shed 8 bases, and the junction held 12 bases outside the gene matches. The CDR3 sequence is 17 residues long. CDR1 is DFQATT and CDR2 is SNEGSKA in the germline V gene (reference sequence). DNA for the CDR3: TGCAGTGCTAGCGGACTAGCGGGGGGCCTCCCCGGGGATGAGCAGTTCTTC. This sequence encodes CSASGLAGGLPGDEQFF.

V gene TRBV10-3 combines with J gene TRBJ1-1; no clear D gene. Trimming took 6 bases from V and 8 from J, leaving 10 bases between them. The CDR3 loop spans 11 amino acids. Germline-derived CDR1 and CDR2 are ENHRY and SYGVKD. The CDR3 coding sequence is TGTGCCATCAGAGGAGGGAGGGAAGCTTTCTTT. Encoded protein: CAIRGGREAFF.

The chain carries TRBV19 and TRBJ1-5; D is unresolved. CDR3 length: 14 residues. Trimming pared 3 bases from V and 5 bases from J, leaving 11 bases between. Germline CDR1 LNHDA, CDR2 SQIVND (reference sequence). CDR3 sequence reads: CASSIGGAYQPQHF. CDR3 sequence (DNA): TGTGCCAGTAGTATCGGTGGAGCGTATCAGCCCCAGCATTTT. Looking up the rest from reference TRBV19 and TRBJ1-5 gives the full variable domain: DGGITQSPKYLFRKEGQNVTLSCEQNLNHDAMYWYRQDPGQGLRLIYYSQIVNDFQKGDIAEGYSVSREKKESFPLTVTSAQKNPTAFYLCASSIGGAYQPQHFGDGTRLSIL.

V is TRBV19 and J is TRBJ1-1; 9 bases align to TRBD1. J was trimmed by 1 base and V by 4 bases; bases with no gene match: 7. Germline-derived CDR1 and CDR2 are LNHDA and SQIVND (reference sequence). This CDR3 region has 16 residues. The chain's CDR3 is CASSTGQGWGNTEAFF. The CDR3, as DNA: TGTGCCAGTAGTACCGGACAGGGGTGGGGGAACACTGAAGCTTTCTTT.

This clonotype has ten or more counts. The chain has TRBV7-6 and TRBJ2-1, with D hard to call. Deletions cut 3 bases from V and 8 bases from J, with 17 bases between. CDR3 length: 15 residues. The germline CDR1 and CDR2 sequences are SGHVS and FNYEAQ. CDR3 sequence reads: CASSFPASESDEQFF. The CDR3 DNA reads TGTGCCAGCAGCTTCCCAGCCAGCGAATCCGATGAGCAGTTCTTC.

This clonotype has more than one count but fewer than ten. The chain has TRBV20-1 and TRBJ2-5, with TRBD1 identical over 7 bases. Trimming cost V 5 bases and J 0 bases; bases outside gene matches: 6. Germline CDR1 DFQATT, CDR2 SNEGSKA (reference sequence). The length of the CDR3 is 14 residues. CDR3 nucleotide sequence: TGCAGTGCTTCCGGACAGGCTTACCAAGAGACCCAGTACTTC. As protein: CSASGQAYQETQYF.

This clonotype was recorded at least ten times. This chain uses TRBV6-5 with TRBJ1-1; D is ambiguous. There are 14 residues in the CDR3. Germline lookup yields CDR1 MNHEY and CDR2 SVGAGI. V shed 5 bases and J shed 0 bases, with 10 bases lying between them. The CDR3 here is CASSPTGLNTEAFF. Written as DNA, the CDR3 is TGTGCCAGCAGTCCCACTGGGTTGAACACTGAAGCTTTCTTT.

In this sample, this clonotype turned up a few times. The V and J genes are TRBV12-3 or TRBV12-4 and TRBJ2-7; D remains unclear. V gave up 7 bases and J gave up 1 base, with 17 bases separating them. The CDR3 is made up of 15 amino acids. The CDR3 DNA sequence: TGTGCCAGCACTCTTCTTCCAGGCAGTTCCTACGAGCAGTACTTC. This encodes CASTLLPGSSYEQYF.

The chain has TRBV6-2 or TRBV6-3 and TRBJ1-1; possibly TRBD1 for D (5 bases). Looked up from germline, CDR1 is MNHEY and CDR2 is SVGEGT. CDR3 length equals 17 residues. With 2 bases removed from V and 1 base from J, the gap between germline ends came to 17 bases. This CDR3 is CASSYGAGWKENTEAFF. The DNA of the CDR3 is TGTGCCAGCAGTTACGGGGCAGGGTGGAAGGAGAACACTGAAGCTTTCTTT.

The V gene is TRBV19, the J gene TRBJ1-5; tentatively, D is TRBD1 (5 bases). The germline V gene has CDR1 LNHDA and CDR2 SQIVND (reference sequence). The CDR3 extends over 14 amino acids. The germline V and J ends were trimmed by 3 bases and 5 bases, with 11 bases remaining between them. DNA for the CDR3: TGTGCCAGTAGTATTCGGGGGAGCGATCAGCCCCAGCATTTT. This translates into CASSIRGSDQPQHF.

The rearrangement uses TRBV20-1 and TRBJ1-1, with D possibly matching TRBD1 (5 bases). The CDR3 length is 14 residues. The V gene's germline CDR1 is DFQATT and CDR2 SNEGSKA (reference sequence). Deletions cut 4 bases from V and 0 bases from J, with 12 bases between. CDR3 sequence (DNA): TGCAGTGCTAAGATGGGGGATATGAACACTGAAGCTTTCTTT. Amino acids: CSAKMGDMNTEAFF.

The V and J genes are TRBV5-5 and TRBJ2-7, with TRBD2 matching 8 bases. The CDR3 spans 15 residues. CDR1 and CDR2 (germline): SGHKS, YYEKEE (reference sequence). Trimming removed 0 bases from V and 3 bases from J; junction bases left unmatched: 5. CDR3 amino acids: CASSLGSAGVYEQYF. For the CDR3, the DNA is TGTGCCAGCAGCTTGGGATCAGCGGGGGTCTACGAGCAGTACTTC.

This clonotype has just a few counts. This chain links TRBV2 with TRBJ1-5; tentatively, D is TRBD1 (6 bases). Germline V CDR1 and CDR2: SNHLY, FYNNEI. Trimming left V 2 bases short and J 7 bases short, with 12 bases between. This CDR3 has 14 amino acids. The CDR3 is CASSETGMEQPQHF. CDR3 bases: TGTGCCAGCAGTGAAACAGGGATGGAACAGCCCCAGCATTTT.

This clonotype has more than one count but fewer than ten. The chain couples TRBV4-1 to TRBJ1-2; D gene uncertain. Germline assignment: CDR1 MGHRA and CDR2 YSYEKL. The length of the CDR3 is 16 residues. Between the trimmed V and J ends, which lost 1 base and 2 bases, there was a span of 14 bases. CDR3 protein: CASSQVPARQNYGYTF. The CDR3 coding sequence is TGCGCCAGCAGCCAAGTTCCCGCCAGGCAGAACTATGGCTACACCTTC.

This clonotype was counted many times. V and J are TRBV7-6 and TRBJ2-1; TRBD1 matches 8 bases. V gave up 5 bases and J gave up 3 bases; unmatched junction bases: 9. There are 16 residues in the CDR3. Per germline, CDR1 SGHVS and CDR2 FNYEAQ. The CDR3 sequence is CASSPEAGGFYNEQFF. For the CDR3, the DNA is TGTGCCAGCAGCCCTGAGGCAGGGGGCTTCTACAATGAGCAGTTCTTC.

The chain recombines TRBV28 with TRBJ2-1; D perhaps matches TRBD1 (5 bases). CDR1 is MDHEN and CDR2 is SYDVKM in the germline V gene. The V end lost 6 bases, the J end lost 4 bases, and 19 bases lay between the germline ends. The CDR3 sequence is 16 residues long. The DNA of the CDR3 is TGTGCCAGCAGCGAATTAGACAAGGGGTCTTACAATGAGCAGTTCTTC. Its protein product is CASSELDKGSYNEQFF.

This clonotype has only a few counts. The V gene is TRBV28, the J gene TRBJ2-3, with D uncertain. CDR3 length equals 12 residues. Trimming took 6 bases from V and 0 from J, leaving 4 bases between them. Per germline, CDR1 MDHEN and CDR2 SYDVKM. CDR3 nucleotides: TGTGCCAGCAGATTGAGCACAGATACGCAGTATTTT. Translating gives CASRLSTDTQYF.

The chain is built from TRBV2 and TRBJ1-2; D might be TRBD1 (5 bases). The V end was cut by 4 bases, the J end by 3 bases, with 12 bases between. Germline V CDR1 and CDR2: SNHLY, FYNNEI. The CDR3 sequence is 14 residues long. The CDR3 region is CASSVSPGHYGYTF. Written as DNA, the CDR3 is TGTGCCAGCAGTGTTTCGCCAGGGCACTATGGCTACACCTTC.

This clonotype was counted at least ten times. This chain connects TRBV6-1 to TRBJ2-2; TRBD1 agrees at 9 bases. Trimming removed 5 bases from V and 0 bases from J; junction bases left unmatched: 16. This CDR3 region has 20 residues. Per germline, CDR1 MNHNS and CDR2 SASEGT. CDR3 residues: CASSLFTGGLSWANTGELFF. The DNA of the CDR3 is TGTGCCAGCAGTCTATTTACAGGGGGCCTTAGTTGGGCGAACACCGGGGAGCTGTTTTTT.

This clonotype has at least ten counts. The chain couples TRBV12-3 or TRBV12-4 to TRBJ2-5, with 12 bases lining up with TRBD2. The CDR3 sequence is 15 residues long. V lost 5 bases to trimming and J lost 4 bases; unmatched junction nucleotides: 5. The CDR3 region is CASSPSGGAGETQYF. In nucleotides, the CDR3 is TGTGCCAGCAGTCCTAGCGGGGGGGCTGGAGAGACCCAGTACTTC.

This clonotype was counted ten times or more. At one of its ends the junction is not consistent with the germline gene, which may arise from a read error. The DNA for the CDR3 is TGTGCCAGCAGCCCTAGGACTAGCGGGGATTACGGGCAGTACTTC. Its protein is CASSPRTSGDYGQYF. The chain combines TRBV7-9 with TRBJ2-7, with TRBD2 identical over 12 bases. Germline V gives CDR1 SEHNR, CDR2 FQNEAQ (reference sequence). CDR3 length: 15 amino acids. Looking up the rest from reference TRBV7-9 and TRBJ2-7 gives the full variable domain: DTGVSQNPRHKITKRGQNVTFRCDPISEHNRLYWYRQTLGQGPEFLTYFQNEAQLEKSRLLSDRFSAERPKGSFSTLEIQRTEQGDSAMYLCASSPRTSGDYGQYFGPGTRLTVT.

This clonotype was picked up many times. The DNA for the CDR3 is TGTGCCAGCAGTTACGGGCCGGAAAACACCGGGGAGCTGTTTTTT. Translation gives CASSYGPENTGELFF. The chain employs TRBV6-5 and TRBJ2-2; D ambiguous. Germline V lookup: CDR1 MNHEY, CDR2 SVGAGI. The CDR3 contains 15 residues. The V and J ends lost 2 bases and 2 bases respectively, with 9 bases between them.

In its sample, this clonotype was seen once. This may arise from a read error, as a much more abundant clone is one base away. CDR3 in DNA: TGTGCCAGCAGCTTAAACAGGCCCGTCAGTGAAAAACTGTTTTTT. This codes for CASSLNRPVSEKLFF. The gene calls are TRBV7-2 and TRBJ1-4; possible D gene TRBD1, 5 bases. CDR3 length: 15 amino acids. Trimming cost V 2 bases and J 7 bases, with 14 bases left between them. Germline V gene data show CDR1 as SGHTA and CDR2 as FQGNSA.

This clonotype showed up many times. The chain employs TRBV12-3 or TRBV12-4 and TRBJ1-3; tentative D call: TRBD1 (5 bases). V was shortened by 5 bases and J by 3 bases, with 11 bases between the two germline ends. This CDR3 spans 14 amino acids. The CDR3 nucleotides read TGTGCCAGCAGTGTATACAGGAATGGAAACACCATATATTTT. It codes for CASSVYRNGNTIYF.

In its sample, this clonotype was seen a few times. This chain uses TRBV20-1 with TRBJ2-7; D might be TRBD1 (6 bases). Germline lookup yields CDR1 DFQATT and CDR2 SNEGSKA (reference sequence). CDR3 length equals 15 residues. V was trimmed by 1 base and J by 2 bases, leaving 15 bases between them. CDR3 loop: CSARGRTELTYEQYF. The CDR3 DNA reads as TGCAGTGCTAGAGGCCGGACAGAGCTTACCTACGAGCAGTACTTC.